One and the same sample provided the 31 T cell receptor beta chains below, sequenced in a study of PD-L1 blockade in urothelial cancer. Data came from immunoSEQ multiplex PCR; TCRdb stores just in-frame clones and leaves some out. The profile shows some 45,000 clones, approximately 80% of them singletons. Specified time point: pretreatment peripheral blood. The sequencing used PBMCs, collected around atezolizumab (anti-PD-L1) treatment. These receptors came from a man between 60 and 70 years old with urothelial cancer.

This clone appeared a few times. The chain combines TRBV19 with TRBJ1-5; no clear D. The germline CDR1 and CDR2 sequences are LNHDA and SQIVND (reference sequence). V was shortened by 2 bases and J by 7 bases, with 6 bases between the two germline ends. The CDR3 runs to 12 residues. In nucleotides, the CDR3 is TGTGCCAGTAGTATACCCCCACAGCCCCAGCATTTT. It is translated as CASSIPPQPQHF.

The chain recombines TRBV5-6 with TRBJ2-5; TRBD1 agrees at 9 bases. Germline values: CDR1 SGHDT, CDR2 YYEEEE. The CDR3 spans 16 residues. V gave up 0 bases and J gave up 5 bases; unmatched junction bases: 8. CDR3 residues: CASSLARGTGHETQYF. The CDR3 DNA follows: TGTGCCAGCAGCTTGGCTCGCGGGACAGGGCACGAGACCCAGTACTTC.

The rearrangement joins TRBV14 to TRBJ2-7; TRBD1 might be the D (5 bases). The V and J ends lost 3 bases and 2 bases respectively, with 14 bases between them. There are 15 residues in the CDR3. Germline CDR1 is SGHDN and CDR2 is FVKESK. This CDR3 is CASSHRGNVPYEQYF. The CDR3 DNA follows: TGTGCCAGCAGCCATAGGGGCAACGTCCCCTACGAGCAGTACTTC. Full variable domain (remainder filled in from reference TRBV14 and TRBJ2-7): EAGVTQFPSHSVIEKGQTVTLRCDPISGHDNLYWYRRVMGKEIKFLLHFVKESKQDESGMPNNRFLAERTGGTYSTLKVQPAELEDSGVYFCASSHRGNVPYEQYFGPGTRLTVT.

The rearrangement links TRBV5-4 to TRBJ2-3; no reliable D call. This CDR3 region has 15 residues. V was trimmed by 0 bases and J by 0 bases, leaving 8 bases between them. CDR1 is SGHNT and CDR2 is YYREEE in the germline V gene (reference sequence). The CDR3 DNA reads as TGTGCCAGCAGCTTGGGCGGAACTAGCACAGATACGCAGTATTTT. It codes for CASSLGGTSTDTQYF.

The chain carries TRBV18 and TRBJ2-3; 10 bases align to TRBD2. The V and J ends lost 0 bases and 7 bases, in that order; junction bases with no gene match: 10. This CDR3 region has 17 residues. Germline CDR1 KGHSH, CDR2 LQKENI. The CDR3 protein is CASSPPRGSGGAHTQYF. The CDR3 DNA follows: TGTGCCAGCTCACCACCGAGGGGAAGCGGGGGGGCTCATACGCAGTATTTT.

The gene calls are TRBV9 and TRBJ1-2; D is perhaps TRBD1 (5 bases). The CDR3 contains 15 residues. Germline assignment: CDR1 SGDLS and CDR2 YYNGEE. Trimming pared 0 bases from V and 8 bases from J, leaving 17 bases between. The CDR3 is CASSVAETAFLGYTF. The CDR3 DNA reads TGTGCCAGCAGCGTAGCGGAGACAGCCTTCTTGGGCTACACCTTC.

This sequence joins TRBV4-3 and TRBJ1-2; 7 bases line up with TRBD1. V trimming: 0 bases; J trimming: 4 bases; junction bases outside the gene matches: 8. The CDR3 has 16 amino acids. The germline CDR1 and CDR2 sequences are LGHNA and YSLEER. CDR3 in DNA: TGCGCCAGCAGCCAAGATGCCGCAACAGGGGCCTATGGCTACACCTTC. Its protein product is CASSQDAATGAYGYTF.

The J gene is TRBJ2-1, the V gene TRBV28, with 9 bases aligning to TRBD2. V gave up 4 bases and J gave up 3 bases; unmatched junction bases: 4. The CDR3 length is 15 residues. Germline CDR1 and CDR2: MDHEN and SYDVKM. The CDR3 nucleotides read TGTGCCAGCAGTTCGAGCGGGGGGCACTACAATGAGCAGTTCTTC. Translated, it gives CASSSSGGHYNEQFF.

This clone was detected once. The gene calls are TRBV7-2 and TRBJ2-5, with D unresolved. Germline lookup yields CDR1 SGHTA and CDR2 FQGNSA. CDR3 length: 15 residues. Trimming cost V 2 bases and J 1 base, with 11 bases left between them. The CDR3 nucleotides read TGTGCCAGCAGCTTAAGTTCCAGGCTCCAAGAGACCCAGTACTTC. This gives the protein CASSLSSRLQETQYF.

This clone was counted at least ten times. The chain uses TRBV18 and TRBJ2-7; unclear D gene. CDR1 and CDR2 from the germline V gene are KGHSH and LQKENI. V dropped 3 bases and J dropped 6 bases, with 9 bases sitting between them. The CDR3 consists of 12 residues. For the CDR3, the DNA is TGTGCCAGCTCACCCCTAGGTGGCGAGCAGTACTTC. Translated, it gives CASSPLGGEQYF.

The gene calls are TRBV19 and TRBJ1-1; 9 positions match TRBD1. There are 14 residues in the CDR3. V was clipped by 9 bases and J by 6 bases; unmatched bases: 11. Germline assignment: CDR1 LNHDA and CDR2 SQIVND (reference sequence). The CDR3 sequence is CASMTGTGRAEAFF. DNA for the CDR3: TGTGCCAGCATGACAGGGACAGGGCGGGCTGAAGCTTTCTTT.

The chain is built from TRBV4-2 and TRBJ2-7; TRBD1 agrees at 10 bases. V lost 1 base to trimming and J lost 2 bases; unmatched junction nucleotides: 5. Germline CDR1 is LGHNA and CDR2 is YNFKEQ. The CDR3 totals 16 residues. The CDR3, as DNA: TGTGCCAGCAGCCAAGGGTCTGGACAGGGGGCCTACGAGCAGTACTTC. This encodes CASSQGSGQGAYEQYF.

This chain joins TRBV28 and TRBJ1-5; maybe TRBD1 (6 bases). This CDR3 spans 13 amino acids. From germline, CDR1 is MDHEN and CDR2 SYDVKM. V was pared by 7 bases and J by 7 bases, with 14 bases between. The chain's CDR3 is CASISGQYQPQHF. CDR3 nucleotide sequence: TGTGCCAGCATCTCCGGACAGTACCAGCCCCAGCATTTT.

The rearrangement uses TRBV5-6 and TRBJ2-5; 8 positions match TRBD2. The V and J ends lost 3 bases and 2 bases, in that order; junction bases with no gene match: 6. Germline CDR1 and CDR2: SGHDT and YYEEEE. The CDR3 loop spans 15 amino acids. The CDR3 here is CASSSLAGPQETQYF. DNA of the CDR3: TGTGCCAGCAGCTCCTTAGCGGGACCACAAGAGACCCAGTACTTC.

V is TRBV5-5 and J is TRBJ2-5; TRBD1 agrees at 10 bases. Per germline, CDR1 SGHKS and CDR2 YYEKEE (reference sequence). This CDR3 is 15 amino acids long. V lost 5 bases to trimming and J lost 5 bases; unmatched junction nucleotides: 9. The CDR3 region has the DNA TGTGCCAGCAGGCAGGGACAGGGGAGTTTGGAGACCCAGTACTTC. This translates into CASRQGQGSLETQYF.

V usage is TRBV10-3 and J usage is TRBJ2-3; 7 bases map to TRBD1. V trimming: 4 bases; J trimming: 6 bases; junction bases outside the gene matches: 7. CDR3 length: 14 residues. The V gene's germline CDR1 is ENHRY and CDR2 SYGVKD. The CDR3 DNA follows: TGTGCCATCAGTGTATCGGGACAGAGGGATACGCAGTATTTT. Its protein is CAISVSGQRDTQYF.

This clone was recorded once. The chain recombines TRBV19 with TRBJ2-3, with a weak D call TRBD1 (5 bases). Germline V gives CDR1 LNHDA, CDR2 SQIVND (reference sequence). The V end was cut by 5 bases, the J end by 4 bases, with 10 bases between. There are 13 residues in the CDR3. The CDR3 DNA reads TGTGCCAGTAGTCCCGACAGCGCAGATACGCAGTATTTT. Translation: CASSPDSADTQYF.

The rearrangement uses TRBV10-2 and TRBJ2-7; D is unclear. Germline CDR1 reads WSHSY; CDR2 reads SAAADI. Trimming took off 3 bases at V and 1 base at J, with 13 bases between the two ends. The CDR3 is 15 residues long. As DNA, the CDR3 is TGCGCCAGCAGTGAAAGGCAGGTCTGGTCCTACGAGCAGTACTTC. Translated, it gives CASSERQVWSYEQYF.

This clone was seen only a few times. The chain uses TRBV10-1 and TRBJ2-4; 7 nucleotides match TRBD1. Germline values: CDR1 WNHNN, CDR2 SYGVQD (reference sequence). With 6 bases clipped from V and 7 bases from J, the junction kept 9 bases outside the gene matches. The CDR3 has 14 amino acids. The CDR3 loop is CASRSDRVSNIQYF. CDR3 in DNA: TGCGCCAGCAGATCCGACAGGGTATCGAACATTCAGTACTTC.

The chain has TRBV28 and TRBJ1-4; 10 bases are a match to TRBD1. The V gene end was trimmed by 5 bases and the J gene end by 9 bases; junction bases not matched to a gene: 12. Germline V gene lookup returns CDR1 MDHEN and CDR2 SYDVKM. CDR3 length: 16 residues. The CDR3, as DNA: TGTGCCAGCAGTAACCCCATCGGGACAGGGGTTCAAAAACTGTTTTTT. It codes for CASSNPIGTGVQKLFF.

Comment on this clone: A read error may account for a junction end that differs from germline. CDR3 sequence: CASRQDPLDPYTGELFF. Written as DNA, the CDR3 is TGCGCCAGCAGACAAGACCCACTAGATCCCTACACCGGGGAGCTGTTTTTT. This chain joins TRBV4-3 and TRBJ2-2; perhaps TRBD2 as D (5 bases). Germline CDR1 LGHNA, CDR2 YSLEER. The CDR3 spans 17 residues.

In its sample, this clone was seen once. This chain connects TRBV5-8 to TRBJ2-3; a possible D gene is TRBD1 (7 bases). Germline assignment: CDR1 SGHTS and CDR2 YDEGEE. The CDR3 sequence is 15 residues long. Trimming stripped 5 bases from V and 2 bases from J, with 15 bases between. The CDR3 protein is CASSFAGGNTDTQYF. The CDR3, as DNA: TGTGCCAGCAGTTTTGCAGGGGGGAACACAGATACGCAGTATTTT.

This clone was detected only a few times. The chain is built from TRBV19 and TRBJ2-1, with TRBD1 matching over 9 bases. The CDR3 extends over 18 amino acids. CDR1 is LNHDA, CDR2 SQIVND, per germline (reference sequence). Trimming took 2 bases from V and 0 from J; bases not matched to a gene: 8. CDR3 in amino acids: CASSIPRDRASSYNEQFF. CDR3 nucleotide sequence: TGTGCCAGTAGTATACCCCGGGACAGGGCCAGCTCCTACAATGAGCAGTTCTTC.

The chain joins TRBV6-5 to TRBJ2-2; D is ambiguous. Germline lookup yields CDR1 MNHEY and CDR2 SVGAGI. The length of the CDR3 is 14 residues. V was pared by 0 bases and J by 7 bases, with 9 bases between. This chain's CDR3 is CASSYSLRHGELFF. CDR3 DNA: TGTGCCAGCAGTTACTCCCTCAGACACGGGGAGCTGTTTTTT.

The V and J genes are TRBV19 and TRBJ2-1; 9 bases map to TRBD1. Germline lookup yields CDR1 LNHDA and CDR2 SQIVND (reference sequence). V lost 4 bases and J lost 2; bases outside the gene matches: 9. The CDR3 runs 17 residues. In DNA, the CDR3 is TGTGCCAGTAGTAGGCTTCCGGGACAGGGACCCTACAATGAGCAGTTCTTC. This gives the protein CASSRLPGQGPYNEQFF. Full variable domain (remainder filled in from reference TRBV19 and TRBJ2-1): DGGITQSPKYLFRKEGQNVTLSCEQNLNHDAMYWYRQDPGQGLRLIYYSQIVNDFQKGDIAEGYSVSREKKESFPLTVTSAQKNPTAFYLCASSRLPGQGPYNEQFFGPGTRLTVL.

The CDR3 nucleotides are TGTGCCAGCAGCATTTTGACAGGACATAACACCGGGGAGCTGTTTTTT. It yields the protein CASSILTGHNTGELFF. This chain links TRBV7-9 with TRBJ2-2; perhaps TRBD1 as D (6 bases). CDR3 length: 16 residues. Trimming pared 5 bases from V and 2 bases from J, leaving 15 bases between. Germline CDR1 is SEHNR and CDR2 is FQNEAQ (reference sequence).

As for this clone: The limits of the CDR3 on the DNA are not certain, so only TCRdb's listed CDR3 is given. The chain is built from TRBV5-6 and TRBJ2-7; the DNA was not used to check the table's D call, TRBD1. Both ends counted, the CDR3 spans 17 residues. Germline V gene data show CDR1 as SGHDT and CDR2 as YYEEEE. The CDR3 loop is CASSTSLQGRGSYEQYF.

The gene calls are TRBV2 and TRBJ1-1, with a possible D match to TRBD1 (5 bases). The length of the CDR3 is 13 residues. V was pared by 1 base and J by 3 bases, with 6 bases between. CDR1 and CDR2 from the germline V gene are SNHLY and FYNNEI. Here the CDR3 reads CASSEGRDTEAFF. The DNA for the CDR3 is TGTGCCAGCAGTGAAGGCAGGGACACTGAAGCTTTCTTT.

This chain connects TRBV21-1 to TRBJ2-5; the table gives TRBD1 as D, unverified against the DNA. TRBV21-1 is a listed pseudogene. There are 14 residues in the CDR3. The CDR3: CASSNQVLQETQYF. Written as DNA, the CDR3 is TGTGCCAGCAGCAATCAGGTTCTCCAAGAGACCCAGTACTTC.

This chain links TRBV28 with TRBJ2-5; D possibly corresponds to TRBD1 (6 bases). Germline CDR1 reads MDHEN; CDR2 reads SYDVKM. The CDR3 has 14 amino acids. V lost 6 bases to trimming and J lost 2 bases, with 13 bases between them. In DNA, the CDR3 is TGTGCCAGCAGACGGGGCAGGGGTCAAGAGACCCAGTACTTC. It translates to CASRRGRGQETQYF.

The gene calls are TRBV2 and TRBJ1-5, with a tentative D call TRBD1 (6 bases). CDR3 length: 15 residues. The germline CDR1 and CDR2 sequences are SNHLY and FYNNEI. Trimming removed 7 bases from V and 4 bases from J, with 17 bases in between. CDR3 coding DNA: TGTGCCAGCAAAGGGGGAACAACAGGGAATCAGCCCCAGCATTTT. Amino acid sequence: CASKGGTTGNQPQHF. Full variable domain (outside the CDR3, taken from reference TRBV2 and TRBJ1-5): EPEVTQTPSHQVTQMGQEVILRCVPISNHLYFYWYRQILGQKVEFLVSFYNNEISEKSEIFDDQFSVERPDGSNFTLKIRSTKLEDSAMYFCASKGGTTGNQPQHFGDGTRLSIL.